The 27 T cell receptor beta chains below were found in one sample sequenced in a study of blood T cell repertoires in COVID-19. Measured with immunoSEQ multiplex PCR; TCRdb has only the in-frame clones, and not every one. The data show under 300,000 clones, approximately 85% seen once. Input material: peripheral blood. The receptors originated from a woman in her 30s with acute or convalescent COVID-19.

This clone was picked up one time. V usage is TRBV19 and J usage is TRBJ2-7; maybe TRBD1 (5 bases). The length of the CDR3 is 14 residues. The germline V gene encodes CDR1 LNHDA and CDR2 SQIVND (reference sequence). V lost 2 bases and J lost 0, with 8 bases in between. In DNA, the CDR3 is TGTGCCAGTAGTATACAGGGCGTCTCCTACGAGCAGTACTTC. Protein product: CASSIQGVSYEQYF.

The genes are TRBV29-1 and TRBJ2-3; maybe TRBD1 (7 bases). The germline V gene encodes CDR1 SQVTM and CDR2 ANQGSEA. The CDR3 covers 13 residues. The ends were cut back, 3 bases at V and 4 bases at J, with 11 bases in the middle. Here the CDR3 reads CSVDRGEADTQYF. The DNA for the CDR3 is TGCAGCGTTGACAGGGGGGAGGCAGATACGCAGTATTTT.

This rearrangement joins TRBV7-2 to TRBJ2-2, with 8 bases matching TRBD1. The CDR3 covers 15 residues. CDR1 and CDR2 (germline): SGHTA, FQGNSA. V lost 2 bases to trimming and J lost 5 bases; unmatched junction nucleotides: 4. The DNA for the CDR3 is TGTGCCAGCAGCTTAATTGGACAGGGAACCGGGGAGCTGTTTTTT. This gives the protein CASSLIGQGTGELFF.

The chain carries TRBV6-2 or TRBV6-3 and TRBJ2-7; D unclear. Germline V gene data show CDR1 as MNHEY and CDR2 as SVGEGT. The CDR3 loop spans 12 amino acids. Trimming pared 2 bases from V and 3 bases from J, leaving 5 bases between. As DNA, the CDR3 is TGTGCCAGCAGTTACCCGTACTACGAGCAGTACTTC. Protein sequence: CASSYPYYEQYF.

CDR3 amino acids: CASSRSGTGGVGNEKLFF. The CDR3 nucleotides read TGTGCCAGCAGCAGATCCGGGACAGGGGGTGTCGGCAATGAAAAACTGTTTTTT. The rearrangement uses TRBV7-6 and TRBJ1-4; TRBD1 aligns across 11 bases. The CDR3 runs 18 residues. After removal of 5 bases from V and 5 bases from J, the junction contained 13 bases not matched to a gene. Per the germline V gene, CDR1 is SGHVS and CDR2 is FNYEAQ.

In DNA form, the CDR3 reads TGTGCCAGCAGCTTAGAACAGGGAAGGGAGTACGAGCAGTACTTC. This codes for CASSLEQGREYEQYF. The V and J genes are TRBV7-6 and TRBJ2-7, with a possible D match to TRBD1 (6 bases). The V end lost 1 base, the J end lost 4 bases, and 14 bases lay between the germline ends. In germline, CDR1 is SGHVS, CDR2 FNYEAQ. The CDR3 sequence is 15 residues long.

V usage is TRBV18 and J usage is TRBJ2-3, with D uncertain. The germline V gene has CDR1 KGHSH and CDR2 LQKENI. The CDR3 length is 11 residues. Trimming left V 6 bases short and J 2 bases short, with 3 bases between. The CDR3 DNA sequence: TGTGCCAGCTCCCTCACAGATACGCAGTATTTT. Encoded protein: CASSLTDTQYF.

V gene TRBV10-2 combines with J gene TRBJ1-1, with 8 bases that match TRBD1. The CDR3 sequence is 14 residues long. Germline CDR1 reads WSHSY; CDR2 reads SAAADI. The V gene end was trimmed by 5 bases and the J gene end by 0 bases; junction bases not matched to a gene: 2. The CDR3 DNA follows: TGCGCCAGCAGTAGGACAGGGATGAACACTGAAGCTTTCTTT. This sequence encodes CASSRTGMNTEAFF.

The V gene is TRBV9, the J gene TRBJ2-2; D remains ambiguous. CDR1 is SGDLS, CDR2 YYNGEE, per germline. CDR3 length equals 13 residues. Trimming pared 2 bases from V and 4 bases from J, leaving 6 bases between. The CDR3 is CASSVATTGELFF. CDR3 DNA: TGTGCCAGCAGCGTGGCCACCACCGGGGAGCTGTTTTTT.

The chain has TRBV4-2 and TRBJ2-7, with 11 bases fitting TRBD2. Germline-derived CDR1 and CDR2 are LGHNA and YNFKEQ. This CDR3 is 14 amino acids long. V lost 2 bases to trimming and J lost 5 bases; unmatched junction nucleotides: 2. The chain's CDR3 is CASSQSGLADEQYF. The CDR3 region has the DNA TGTGCCAGCAGCCAATCGGGACTAGCGGACGAGCAGTACTTC.

The chain combines TRBV5-8 with TRBJ2-7, with D possibly being TRBD2 (7 bases). Germline V CDR1 and CDR2: SGHTS, YDEGEE. The CDR3 is 16 amino acids. Trimming stripped 1 base from V and 3 bases from J, with 17 bases between. The CDR3 sequence: CASSLSVGGPGYEQYF. The CDR3 bases are TGTGCCAGCAGCTTGTCGGTCGGGGGGCCTGGCTACGAGCAGTACTTC.

To note about this clone: This sample also contains other DNA sequences that code for the same CDR3. The chain employs TRBV12-5 and TRBJ2-3; D gene ambiguous. The CDR3 covers 14 residues. Germline V gene data show CDR1 as LGHNT and CDR2 as FRNRAP. Trimming took 3 bases from V and 1 from J, leaving 8 bases between them. CDR3 sequence (DNA): TGTGCTAGTGGTTTACCGCCGGGCACAGATACGCAGTATTTT. Translation: CASGLPPGTDTQYF.

A remark on this clone: In the same sample, other DNA sequences code for this CDR3. V gene TRBV5-1 combines with J gene TRBJ2-5, with 8 positions matching TRBD1. CDR3 size: 15 residues. Germline CDR1 SGHRS, CDR2 YFSETQ. Trimming cost V 0 bases and J 1 base; bases outside gene matches: 2. The CDR3 is CASSLGGQAQETQYF. As DNA, the CDR3 is TGCGCCAGCAGCTTGGGGGGACAGGCCCAAGAGACCCAGTACTTC.

The rearrangement joins TRBV5-1 to TRBJ1-1, with D hard to call. There are 13 residues in the CDR3. From germline, CDR1 is SGHRS and CDR2 YFSETQ. Trimming removed 4 bases from V and 0 bases from J, with 7 bases in between. The CDR3 DNA reads as TGCGCCAGCAGCCGTACGGTGAACACTGAAGCTTTCTTT. It encodes CASSRTVNTEAFF.

This clone occurred once. The chain joins TRBV5-1 to TRBJ2-7; 9 nucleotides agree with TRBD2. The CDR3 loop spans 16 amino acids. Per germline, CDR1 SGHRS and CDR2 YFSETQ. Trimming removed 2 bases from V and 7 bases from J; junction bases left unmatched: 13. CDR3 sequence reads: CASSLESGTSLGEQYF. The CDR3 bases are TGCGCCAGCAGCTTAGAATCCGGGACTAGCCTAGGGGAGCAGTACTTC.

The chain employs TRBV19 and TRBJ1-1; a weak D match, TRBD1 (5 bases). Trimming removed 6 bases at V and 10 bases at J, with 15 bases between. The CDR3 loop spans 12 amino acids. Germline V gene lookup returns CDR1 LNHDA and CDR2 SQIVND (reference sequence). CDR3 protein: CASRDLGVAAFF. The CDR3 bases are TGTGCCAGTAGGGACCTAGGGGTTGCAGCTTTCTTT.

The rearrangement joins TRBV20-1 to TRBJ1-2; D not certain. Germline V gene data show CDR1 as DFQATT and CDR2 as SNEGSKA (reference sequence). CDR3 length equals 11 residues. Trimming took off 0 bases at V and 7 bases at J, with 6 bases between the two ends. CDR3 loop: CSARDHGGYTF. Here the CDR3 DNA reads TGCAGTGCTAGAGATCACGGTGGCTACACCTTC.

J is TRBJ2-1 and V is TRBV6-6; TRBD2 agrees at 9 bases. This CDR3 has 18 residues. Germline V CDR1 and CDR2: MNHNY, SVGAGI (reference sequence). V dropped 5 bases and J dropped 3; count of bases not matched to a gene: 14. DNA of the CDR3: TGTGCCAGCAGTCAAAAGGGGGTAGCGGGAGTGCTCTACAATGAGCAGTTCTTC. This sequence encodes CASSQKGVAGVLYNEQFF.

CDR3 coding DNA: TGTGCCAGTAGTACAGGGGGCCGTCTAGCGGGAGATAGTGATACGCAGTATTTT. It translates to CASSTGGRLAGDSDTQYF. The chain uses TRBV19 and TRBJ2-3; 10 nucleotides line up with TRBD2. From germline, CDR1 is LNHDA and CDR2 SQIVND (reference sequence). Trimming at V came to 4 bases and at J to 6 bases, leaving 16 bases not matched to a gene. This CDR3 is built from 18 residues.

This clone was picked up one time. The CDR3 DNA is TGTGCCAGCAGTTCGCGGGACAGGGGGTTGGATGAGACCCAGTACTTC. It encodes CASSSRDRGLDETQYF. This chain connects TRBV27 to TRBJ2-5, with TRBD1 matching 11 bases. The CDR3 sequence is 16 residues long. The germline CDR1 and CDR2 sequences are MNHEY and SMNVEV (reference sequence). Trimming cost V 4 bases and J 5 bases; bases outside gene matches: 9.

V and J are TRBV19 and TRBJ1-1; D possibly corresponds to TRBD1 (5 bases). Deletions cut 2 bases from V and 0 bases from J, with 13 bases between. The CDR3 contains 16 residues. CDR1 LNHDA and CDR2 SQIVND come from the germline V gene (reference sequence). Here the CDR3 reads CASSIFPGLLNTEAFF. In DNA form, the CDR3 reads TGTGCCAGTAGTATATTCCCAGGGCTGCTGAACACTGAAGCTTTCTTT.

The rearrangement links TRBV28 to TRBJ2-7; 10 bases match TRBD2. CDR1 and CDR2 (germline): MDHEN, SYDVKM. The CDR3 consists of 18 residues. The ends lost 2 bases at V and 0 bases at J; junction bases unmatched: 10. CDR3 residues: CASSLNQRGGKSSYEQYF. CDR3 coding DNA: TGTGCCAGCAGTTTAAATCAGCGGGGGGGAAAGAGCTCCTACGAGCAGTACTTC.

The CDR3 region is CASSPGTGKEPGTDTQYF. The CDR3, as DNA: TGTGCCAGCAGTCCAGGAACAGGGAAGGAGCCAGGCACAGATACGCAGTATTTT. The chain uses TRBV11-3 and TRBJ2-3, with D maybe TRBD1 (6 bases). V lost 6 bases and J 1 base, leaving 23 bases between the germline ends. The germline V gene has CDR1 SGHNT and CDR2 YENEEA. The CDR3 is 18 residues long.

This clone showed up just once. The rearrangement joins TRBV5-1 to TRBJ1-2; TRBD1 might be the D (6 bases). V was clipped by 0 bases and J by 3 bases, with 12 bases between them. Germline V gene lookup returns CDR1 SGHRS and CDR2 YFSETQ. This CDR3 has 15 residues. The CDR3 nucleotides are TGCGCCAGCAGCTTGGGTCAGGGGAGGGACTATGGCTACACCTTC. It yields the protein CASSLGQGRDYGYTF.

The rearrangement links TRBV7-6 to TRBJ2-7; 8 bases are shared with TRBD2. Germline assignment: CDR1 SGHVS and CDR2 FNYEAQ. The J segment lost 2 bases and the V segment lost 4 bases, leaving 7 bases of the junction unmatched. The CDR3 has 15 residues. The CDR3 here is CASSSGGRTPYEQYF. The CDR3 coding sequence is TGTGCCAGCAGCTCGGGGGGGCGGACTCCCTACGAGCAGTACTTC.

The CDR3 DNA is TGCGCCAGCAGCCAAGATCCGACAGCCGGGGAGCTGTTTTTT. It specifies CASSQDPTAGELFF. V usage is TRBV4-3 and J usage is TRBJ2-2; tentatively, D is TRBD1 (5 bases). V gave up 0 bases and J gave up 6 bases, with 8 bases separating them. The germline V gene encodes CDR1 LGHNA and CDR2 YSLEER. CDR3 length: 14 residues.

This clone appeared a single time. The genes are TRBV2 and TRBJ2-4; 9 bases agree with TRBD2. Germline lookup yields CDR1 SNHLY and CDR2 FYNNEI. The CDR3 runs 13 residues. V lost 3 bases and J lost 9; bases outside the gene matches: 3. CDR3 sequence reads: CASSEREGGIQYF. CDR3 in DNA: TGTGCCAGCAGTGAGCGGGAGGGAGGCATTCAGTACTTC.